This TCR beta chain was identified in a study of T cell changes during pregnancy in multiple sclerosis. Some clones are missing from TCRdb's copy, which holds only in-frame ones; the method was immunoSEQ multiplex PCR. The data hold roughly 83,000 clones, with over 80% observed a single time. The length of the CDR3 is 15 residues. The V gene's germline CDR1 is SGHRS and CDR2 YFSETQ. V was pared by 4 bases and J by 7 bases, with 10 bases of the junction left unmatched. The chain recombines TRBV5-1 with TRBJ1-4; the match to TRBD1 covers 7 bases. Sequenced here: PBMCs, sampled in the first trimester of pregnancy. This receptor was obtained from a female donor in good health, serving as a control in a pregnancy study. Some clones in this sample may be carry-over from other donors' samples. CDR3 region: CASSRETGNSEKLFF. The DNA of the CDR3 is TGCGCCAGCAGCAGAGAGACAGGGAATAGTGAAAAACTGTTTTTT.